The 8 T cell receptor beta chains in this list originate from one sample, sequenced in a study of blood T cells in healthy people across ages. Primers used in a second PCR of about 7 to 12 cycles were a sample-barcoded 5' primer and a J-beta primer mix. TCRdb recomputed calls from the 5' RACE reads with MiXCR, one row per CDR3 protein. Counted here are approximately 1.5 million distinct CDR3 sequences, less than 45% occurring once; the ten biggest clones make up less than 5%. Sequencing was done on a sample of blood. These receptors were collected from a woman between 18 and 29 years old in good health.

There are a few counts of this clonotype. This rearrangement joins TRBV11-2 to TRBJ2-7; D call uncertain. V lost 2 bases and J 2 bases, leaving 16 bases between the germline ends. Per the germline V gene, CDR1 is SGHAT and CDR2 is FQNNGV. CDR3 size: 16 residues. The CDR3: CASSLLGSLLTYEQYF. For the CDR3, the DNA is TGTGCCAGCAGCTTATTAGGTTCTTTACTGACCTACGAGCAGTACTTC.

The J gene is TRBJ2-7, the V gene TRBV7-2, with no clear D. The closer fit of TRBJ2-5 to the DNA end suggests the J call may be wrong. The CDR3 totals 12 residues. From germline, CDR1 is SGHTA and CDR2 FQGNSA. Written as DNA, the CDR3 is TGTGCCAGCAGCTACCCGATGGCGACCCAGTACTTC. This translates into CASSYPMATQYF.

For the CDR3, the DNA is TGTGCCAGCAACCAACAGGGACCGCTCACAGATACGCAGTATTTT. Its protein is CASNQQGPLTDTQYF. The chain employs TRBV7-4 and TRBJ2-3; D is perhaps TRBD1 (6 bases). Trimming pared 7 bases from V and 2 bases from J, leaving 16 bases between. This CDR3 spans 15 amino acids. Germline-derived CDR1 and CDR2 are SGHVT and SQSDAQ.

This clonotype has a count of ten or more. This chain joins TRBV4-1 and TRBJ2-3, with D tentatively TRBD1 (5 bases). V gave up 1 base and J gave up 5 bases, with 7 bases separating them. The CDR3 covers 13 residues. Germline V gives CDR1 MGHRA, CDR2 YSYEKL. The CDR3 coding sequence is TGCGCCAGCAGCCAAGGTCAGGGAGATACGCAGTATTTT. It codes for CASSQGQGDTQYF.

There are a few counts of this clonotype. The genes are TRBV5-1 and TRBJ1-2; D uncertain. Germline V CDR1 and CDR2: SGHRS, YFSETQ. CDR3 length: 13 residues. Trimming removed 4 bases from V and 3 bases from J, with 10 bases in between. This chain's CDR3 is CASSQDPDYGYTF. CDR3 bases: TGCGCCAGCAGCCAGGACCCGGACTATGGCTACACCTTC.

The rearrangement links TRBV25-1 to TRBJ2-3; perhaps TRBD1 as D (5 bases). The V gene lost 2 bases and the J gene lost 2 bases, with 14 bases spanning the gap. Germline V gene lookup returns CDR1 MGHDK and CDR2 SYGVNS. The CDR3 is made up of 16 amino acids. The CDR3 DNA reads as TGTGCCAGCAGTGAAGTTAGGACGGACAACACAGATACGCAGTATTTT. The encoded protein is CASSEVRTDNTDTQYF.

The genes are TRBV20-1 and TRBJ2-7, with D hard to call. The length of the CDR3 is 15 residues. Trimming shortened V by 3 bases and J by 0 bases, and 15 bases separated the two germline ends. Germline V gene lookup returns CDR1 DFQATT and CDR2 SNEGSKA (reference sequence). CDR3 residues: CSARGSDRNSYEQYF. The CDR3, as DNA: TGCAGTGCTAGGGGTTCGGACCGGAACTCCTACGAGCAGTACTTC.

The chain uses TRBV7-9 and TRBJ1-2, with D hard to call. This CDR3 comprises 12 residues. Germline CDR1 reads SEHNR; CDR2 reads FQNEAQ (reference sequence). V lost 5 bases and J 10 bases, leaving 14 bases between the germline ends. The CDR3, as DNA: TGTGCCAGCAGCAGCTTCTCAGAGGCCTACACCTTC. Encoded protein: CASSSFSEAYTF.